Listed below are T cell receptor beta chains from one sample, sequenced in a study of T cell repertoires in cytomegalovirus infection. The antigens for these receptors are not known. MiXCR, applied by TCRdb to the reads, yields one record per CDR3 protein. The data show roughly 80,000 distinct CDR3 sequences, 35% to 45% seen once. Specimen: CD8+ T cells from cultured PBMCs, collected from culture after CMV antigen stimulation. These receptors were taken from a human donor in good health (CMV status not recorded). Some clones in this sample may be carry-over from other donors' samples. CDR3s include the opening cysteine and the closing phenylalanine or tryptophan. D genes are given only for firm matches. A clone size is listed for some rows: how often the clone was seen (once, few, many), or a class if it is expanded.

>.|TRBV6-2/TRBV6-3|.|TRBJ2-2
CASTSRGGPNTGELFF
TGTGCCAGCACCTCCCGAGGGGGACCGAACACCGGGGAGCTGTTTTTT
>.|TRBV28|.|TRBJ2-5
CAITRGRGSFGETQYF
TGTGCCATCACCCGCGGAAGGGGAAGCTTTGGAGAGACCCAGTACTTC
>TRBD1|TRBV11-1|.|TRBJ2-7
CASSWTGGSSYEQYF
TGTGCCAGCAGCTGGACAGGGGGTTCGTCCTACGAGCAGTACTTC
>TRBD1|TRBV4-3|.|TRBJ1-2
CASSQAQGAYGYTF
TGCGCCAGCAGCCAAGCACAGGGGGCCTATGGCTACACCTTC
>.|TRBV7-8|many|TRBJ2-5
CASSLARFWDFKETQYF
TGTGCCAGCAGCTTAGCTCGGTTCTGGGACTTTAAAGAGACCCAGTACTTC
>.|TRBV6-1|.|TRBJ1-1
CASKLLTSTEAFF
TGTGCCAGCAAATTGCTAACTAGCACTGAAGCTTTCTTT
>TRBD1|TRBV19|.|TRBJ1-5
CASRRQGALVGNQPQHF
TGTGCCAGTAGACGACAGGGGGCTCTGGTAGGCAATCAGCCCCAGCATTTT
>.|TRBV7-2|many|TRBJ2-1
CASSPPGTWDEQFF
TGTGCCAGCAGCCCCCCCGGGACCTGGGATGAGCAGTTCTTC
>.|TRBV9|.|TRBJ2-2
CASSVESTGELFF
TGTGCCAGCAGCGTAGAATCCACCGGGGAGCTGTTTTTT
>.|TRBV7-2|.|TRBJ2-1
CASSLDPNYNEQFF
TGTGCCAGCAGCTTAGATCCAAACTACAATGAGCAGTTCTTC
>.|TRBV6-5|.|TRBJ2-2
CASSYSKGQGGAGELFF
TGTGCCAGCAGTTACTCGAAGGGGCAGGGCGGGGCCGGGGAGCTGTTTTTT
>.|TRBV4-1|.|TRBJ2-7
CASSLPGSSYEQYF
TGTGCCAGCAGCCTTCCGGGTTCTTCCTACGAGCAGTACTTC
>.|TRBV6-6|.|TRBJ1-5
CASSTGDNNQPQHF
TGTGCCAGCAGCACGGGGGACAACAATCAGCCCCAGCATTTT
>.|TRBV29-1|.|TRBJ2-3
CSAEAGLVVDTQYF
TGCAGCGCGGAGGCAGGGCTCGTTGTGGATACGCAGTATTTT
>.|TRBV6-6|.|TRBJ2-3
CASSYSETDTQYF
TGTGCCAGCAGTTACTCGGAAACAGATACGCAGTATTTT
>.|TRBV27|.|TRBJ1-4
CASRGATTTNEKLFF
TGTGCCAGCAGGGGAGCAACTACAACTAATGAAAAACTGTTTTTT
>TRBD1|TRBV19|.|TRBJ2-3
CASSGPETGAGQDTQYF
TGTGCCAGTAGTGGACCGGAGACAGGGGCCGGCCAAGATACGCAGTATTTT
>TRBD2|TRBV19|.|TRBJ2-7
CASSSIAGSYEQYF
TGTGCCAGTAGTTCCATAGCGGGGTCCTACGAGCAGTACTTC
>TRBD2|TRBV7-8|.|TRBJ2-1
CASSLLAGGANEQFF
TGTGCCAGCAGCCTACTAGCGGGGGGGGCTAATGAGCAGTTCTTC
>TRBD1|TRBV5-5|many|TRBJ2-2
CASRSTGEFPGELFF
TGTGCCAGCAGATCGACAGGGGAATTCCCCGGGGAGCTGTTTTTT
>TRBD1|TRBV6-5|.|TRBJ1-6
CASSYAGGFASPLHF
TGTGCCAGCAGTTACGCAGGGGGGTTTGCTTCACCCCTCCACTTT
>TRBD1|TRBV7-9|few|TRBJ2-2
CASSLAQPGQGFTGELFF
TGTGCCAGCAGCTTAGCGCAACCGGGACAGGGTTTCACCGGGGAGCTGTTTTTT
>TRBD1|TRBV12-3/TRBV12-4|few|TRBJ1-5
CASSLAGQDSNQPQHF
TGTGCCAGCAGTTTAGCGGGACAGGATAGCAATCAGCCCCAGCATTTT
>.|TRBV6-2/TRBV6-3|few|TRBJ1-1
CASSLTRAGLNTEAFF
TGTGCCAGCAGTCTGACGAGGGCAGGGCTGAACACTGAAGCTTTCTTT
>.|TRBV7-2|.|TRBJ1-2
CASSWTRNYGYTF
TGTGCCAGCAGTTGGACACGGAACTATGGCTACACCTTC
>.|TRBV4-1|few|TRBJ1-5
CASSPTRDQPQHF
TGCGCCAGCAGCCCAACAAGGGACCAGCCCCAGCATTTT
>.|TRBV11-2|.|TRBJ2-7
CASSLGTGAYEQYF
TGTGCCAGCAGCCTCGGGACGGGCGCCTACGAGCAGTACTTC
>.|TRBV6-2/TRBV6-3|few|TRBJ1-5
CASSSSGTHSNQPQHF
TGTGCCAGCAGTTCCTCCGGGACTCATAGCAATCAGCCCCAGCATTTT
>TRBD2|TRBV7-8|few|TRBJ2-5
CASSLARGGDQETQYF
TGTGCCAGCAGCTTAGCCCGGGGAGGGGACCAAGAGACCCAGTACTTC
>.|TRBV7-6|few|TRBJ2-7
CASSPSERTREQYF
TGTGCTAGCAGCCCATCTGAAAGGACCCGCGAGCAGTACTTC
>.|TRBV7-2|.|TRBJ2-3
CASSFSFLSTDTQYF
TGTGCCAGCAGCTTCAGTTTTCTTAGCACAGATACGCAGTATTTT
>.|TRBV4-3|.|TRBJ2-1
CASSQASEEQFF
TGCGCCAGCAGCCAAGCGTCTGAAGAGCAGTTCTTC
>.|TRBV7-9|few|TRBJ2-1
CASSLALGPRDNEQFF
TGTGCCAGCAGCTTAGCGTTGGGCCCGCGTGACAATGAGCAGTTCTTC
>TRBD1|TRBV28|.|TRBJ1-5
CASRNDRDGDQPQHF
TGTGCCAGCAGAAACGACAGGGACGGGGATCAGCCCCAGCATTTT
>TRBD2|TRBV7-2|.|TRBJ2-3
CASSLAGGTSTDTQYF
TGTGCCAGCAGCTTAGCGGGGGGGACTAGCACAGATACGCAGTATTTT
>.|TRBV6-2/TRBV6-3|.|TRBJ1-5
CASRKTGRRNNQPQHF
TGTGCCAGCAGAAAGACAGGCCGCCGTAATAATCAGCCCCAGCATTTT
>.|TRBV5-6|.|TRBJ1-1
CASRSFGGGGDDGRGTEAFF
TGTGCCAGCAGAAGTTTTGGAGGGGGGGGCGATGATGGTCGGGGCACTGAAGCTTTCTTT
>.|TRBV7-9|.|TRBJ2-7
CASSFTDRILKNEQYF
TGTGCCAGCAGCTTTACGGACCGAATCTTGAAAAACGAGCAGTACTTC
>.|TRBV24-1|.|TRBJ2-1
CATEIGWGDANEQFF
TGTGCCACGGAGATCGGATGGGGAGATGCAAATGAGCAGTTCTTC